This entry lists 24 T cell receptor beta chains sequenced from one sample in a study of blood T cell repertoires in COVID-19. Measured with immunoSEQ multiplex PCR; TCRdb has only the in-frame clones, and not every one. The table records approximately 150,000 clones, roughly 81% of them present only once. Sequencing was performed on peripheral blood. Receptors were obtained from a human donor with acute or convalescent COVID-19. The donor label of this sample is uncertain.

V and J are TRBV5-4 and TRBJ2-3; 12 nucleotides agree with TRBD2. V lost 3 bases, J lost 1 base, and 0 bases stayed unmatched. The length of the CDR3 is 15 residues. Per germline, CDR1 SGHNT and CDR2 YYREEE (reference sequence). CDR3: CASSWTSGGTDTQYF. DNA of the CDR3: TGTGCCAGCAGCTGGACTAGCGGGGGCACAGATACGCAGTATTTT.

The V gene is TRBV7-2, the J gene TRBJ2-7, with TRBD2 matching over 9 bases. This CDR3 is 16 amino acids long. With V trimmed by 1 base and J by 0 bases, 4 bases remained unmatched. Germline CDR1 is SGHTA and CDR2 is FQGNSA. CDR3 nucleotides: TGTGCCAGCAGCTTAGTTGCGGGGGGGCACTCCTACGAGCAGTACTTC. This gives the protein CASSLVAGGHSYEQYF.

The CDR3 protein is CASSINRNRGSKTEAFF. CDR3 bases: TGTGCCAGTAGTATTAATCGGAACAGGGGGTCTAAGACTGAAGCTTTCTTT. This sequence joins TRBV19 and TRBJ1-1, with 8 bases lining up with TRBD1. Germline V gene sequence: CDR1 LNHDA, CDR2 SQIVND (reference sequence). V lost 3 bases to trimming and J lost 5 bases; unmatched junction nucleotides: 14. The CDR3 sequence is 17 residues long.

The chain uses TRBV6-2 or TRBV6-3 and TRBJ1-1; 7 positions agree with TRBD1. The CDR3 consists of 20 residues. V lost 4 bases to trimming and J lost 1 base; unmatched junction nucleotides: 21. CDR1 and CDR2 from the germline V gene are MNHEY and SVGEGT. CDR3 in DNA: TGTGCCAGCAGTTCCCCCATAACTCAAACAGGGGCCGTTTGGAACACTGAAGCTTTCTTT. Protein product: CASSSPITQTGAVWNTEAFF.

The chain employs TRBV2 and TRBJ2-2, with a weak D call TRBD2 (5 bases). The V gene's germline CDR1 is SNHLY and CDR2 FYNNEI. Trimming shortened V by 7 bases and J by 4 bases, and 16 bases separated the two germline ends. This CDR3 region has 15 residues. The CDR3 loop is CASIRSDRGTGELFF. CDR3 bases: TGTGCCAGCATTAGGTCGGATCGGGGCACCGGGGAGCTGTTTTTT. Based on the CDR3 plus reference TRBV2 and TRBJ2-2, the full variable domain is EPEVTQTPSHQVTQMGQEVILRCVPISNHLYFYWYRQILGQKVEFLVSFYNNEISEKSEIFDDQFSVERPDGSNFTLKIRSTKLEDSAMYFCASIRSDRGTGELFFGEGSRLTVL.

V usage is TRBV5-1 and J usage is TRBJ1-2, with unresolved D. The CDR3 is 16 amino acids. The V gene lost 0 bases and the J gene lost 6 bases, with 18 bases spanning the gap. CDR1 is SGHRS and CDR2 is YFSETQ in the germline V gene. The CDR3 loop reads CASSLAGGKDLDGYTF. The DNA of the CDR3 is TGCGCCAGCAGCTTGGCCGGAGGGAAGGACTTGGATGGCTACACCTTC.

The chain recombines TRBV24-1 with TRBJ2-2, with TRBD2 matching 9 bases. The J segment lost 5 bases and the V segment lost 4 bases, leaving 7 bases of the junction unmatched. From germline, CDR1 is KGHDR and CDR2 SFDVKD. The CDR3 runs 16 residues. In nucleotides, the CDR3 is TGTGCCACCAGTGACACGGGACTAGCCCGAACCGGGGAGCTGTTTTTT. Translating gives CATSDTGLARTGELFF.

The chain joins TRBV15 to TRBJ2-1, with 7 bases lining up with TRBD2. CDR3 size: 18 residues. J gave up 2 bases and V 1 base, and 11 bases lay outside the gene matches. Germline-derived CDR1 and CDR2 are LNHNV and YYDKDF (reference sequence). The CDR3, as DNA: TGTGCCACCAGCAGAGGGGGACTTTCCGCGGGGGCCTACAATGAGCAGTTCTTC. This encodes CATSRGGLSAGAYNEQFF.

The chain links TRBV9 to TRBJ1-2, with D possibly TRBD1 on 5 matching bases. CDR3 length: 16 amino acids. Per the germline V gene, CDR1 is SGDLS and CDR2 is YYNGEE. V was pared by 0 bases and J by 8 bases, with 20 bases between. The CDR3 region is CASSVEPAGNIGGYTF. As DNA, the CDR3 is TGTGCCAGCAGCGTAGAACCCGCAGGGAACATCGGAGGCTACACCTTC.

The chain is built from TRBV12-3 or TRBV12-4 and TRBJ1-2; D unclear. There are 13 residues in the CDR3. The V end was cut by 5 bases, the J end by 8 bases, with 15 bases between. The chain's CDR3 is CASSDRVGGGYTF. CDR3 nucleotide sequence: TGTGCCAGCAGTGACCGGGTGGGAGGAGGCTACACCTTC.

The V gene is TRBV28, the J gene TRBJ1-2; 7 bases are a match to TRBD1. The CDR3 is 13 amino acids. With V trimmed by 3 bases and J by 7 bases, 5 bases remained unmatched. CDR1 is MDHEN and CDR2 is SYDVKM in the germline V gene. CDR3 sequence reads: CASSLWQGVGYTF. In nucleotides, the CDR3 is TGTGCCAGCAGTTTGTGGCAGGGGGTTGGCTACACCTTC.

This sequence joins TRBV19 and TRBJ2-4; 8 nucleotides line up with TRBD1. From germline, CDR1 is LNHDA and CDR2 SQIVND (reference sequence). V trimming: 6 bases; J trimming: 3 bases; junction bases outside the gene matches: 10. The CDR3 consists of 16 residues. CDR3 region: CASSTGQVRDKNIQYF. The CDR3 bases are TGTGCCAGTAGCACGGGACAGGTTCGGGACAAAAACATTCAGTACTTC. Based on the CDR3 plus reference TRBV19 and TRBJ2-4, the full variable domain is DGGITQSPKYLFRKEGQNVTLSCEQNLNHDAMYWYRQDPGQGLRLIYYSQIVNDFQKGDIAEGYSVSREKKESFPLTVTSAQKNPTAFYLCASSTGQVRDKNIQYFGAGTRLSVL.

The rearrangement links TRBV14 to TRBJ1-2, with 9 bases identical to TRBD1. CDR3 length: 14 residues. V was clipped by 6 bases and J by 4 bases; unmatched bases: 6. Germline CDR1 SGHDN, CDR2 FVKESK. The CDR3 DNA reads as TGTGCCAGCAGGCAAACAGGGGGCAGCTATGGCTACACCTTC. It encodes CASRQTGGSYGYTF.

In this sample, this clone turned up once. Here the CDR3 DNA reads TGTGCCAGCAGCTCGGGACAGGGACTCCAAAATTCACCCCTCCACTTT. This translates into CASSSGQGLQNSPLHF. This chain joins TRBV7-8 and TRBJ1-6; 9 bases line up with TRBD1. Germline V gene sequence: CDR1 SGHVS, CDR2 FQNEAQ. Losses at the gene ends were 4 bases for V and 7 bases for J; bases not matched to a gene: 8. The CDR3 is 16 residues long.

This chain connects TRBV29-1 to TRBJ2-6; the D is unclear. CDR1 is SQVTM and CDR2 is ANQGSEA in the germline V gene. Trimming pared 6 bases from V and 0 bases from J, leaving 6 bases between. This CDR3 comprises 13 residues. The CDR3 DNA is TGCAGCGTAACAGCCTCTGGGGCCAACGTCCTGACTTTC. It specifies CSVTASGANVLTF.

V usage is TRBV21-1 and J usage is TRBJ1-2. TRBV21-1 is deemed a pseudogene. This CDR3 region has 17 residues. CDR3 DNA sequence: TGTGCCAGCAGCGCCCACAAGCGGGATACCCCTAACTATGGCTACACCTTC. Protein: CASSAHKRDTPNYGYTF.

The CDR3 is CASSHGRDNRKGYTF. CDR3 DNA: TGCGCCAGCAGTCACGGACGGGACAATCGGAAAGGCTACACCTTC. The rearrangement links TRBV10-2 to TRBJ1-2, with a possible D match to TRBD1 (6 bases). The CDR3 runs 15 residues. Germline CDR1 reads WSHSY; CDR2 reads SAAADI. V was shortened by 5 bases and J by 8 bases, with 21 bases between the two germline ends.

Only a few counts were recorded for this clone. CDR3 region: CASSYRGSGANVLTF. For the CDR3, the DNA is TGTGCCAGCAGTTACAGGGGCTCTGGGGCCAACGTCCTGACTTTC. The rearrangement links TRBV6-2 or TRBV6-3 to TRBJ2-6; weak D call: TRBD1 (5 bases). This CDR3 region has 15 residues. With 2 bases removed from V and 0 bases from J, the gap between germline ends came to 5 bases. The V gene's germline CDR1 is MNHEY and CDR2 SVGEGT.

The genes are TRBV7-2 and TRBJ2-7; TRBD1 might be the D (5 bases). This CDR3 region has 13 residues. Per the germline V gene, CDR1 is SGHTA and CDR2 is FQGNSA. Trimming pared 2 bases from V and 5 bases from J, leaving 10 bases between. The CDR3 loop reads CASSLPPRDEQYF. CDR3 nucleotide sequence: TGTGCCAGCAGCTTACCCCCCAGGGACGAGCAGTACTTC.

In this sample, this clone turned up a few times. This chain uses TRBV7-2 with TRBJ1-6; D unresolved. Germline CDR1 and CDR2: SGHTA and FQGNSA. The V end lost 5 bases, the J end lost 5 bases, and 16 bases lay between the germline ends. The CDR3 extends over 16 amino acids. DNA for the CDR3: TGTGCCAGCAGCCGTCGGTCTGCGGGAGATAATTCACCCCTCCACTTT. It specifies CASSRRSAGDNSPLHF.

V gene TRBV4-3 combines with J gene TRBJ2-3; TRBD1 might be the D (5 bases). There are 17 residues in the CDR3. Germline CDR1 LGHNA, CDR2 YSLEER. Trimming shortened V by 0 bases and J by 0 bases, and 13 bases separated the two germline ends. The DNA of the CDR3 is TGCGCCAGCAGCCAAGATCCCCCAGGGTCAAGCACAGATACGCAGTATTTT. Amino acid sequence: CASSQDPPGSSTDTQYF.

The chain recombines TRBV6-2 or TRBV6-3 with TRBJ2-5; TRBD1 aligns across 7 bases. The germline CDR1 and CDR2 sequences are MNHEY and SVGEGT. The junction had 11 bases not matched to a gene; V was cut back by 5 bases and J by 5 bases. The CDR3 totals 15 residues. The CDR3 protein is CASSPRQGVGETQYF. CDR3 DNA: TGTGCCAGCAGTCCCCGACAGGGTGTCGGGGAGACCCAGTACTTC.

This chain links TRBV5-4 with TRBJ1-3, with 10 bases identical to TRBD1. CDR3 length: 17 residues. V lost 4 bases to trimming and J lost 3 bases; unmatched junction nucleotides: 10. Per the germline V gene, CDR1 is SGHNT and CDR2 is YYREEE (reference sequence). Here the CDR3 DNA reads TGTGCCAGCAGCACGGCCGGGACAGGGGCAGTTGGAAACACCATATATTTT. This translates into CASSTAGTGAVGNTIYF.

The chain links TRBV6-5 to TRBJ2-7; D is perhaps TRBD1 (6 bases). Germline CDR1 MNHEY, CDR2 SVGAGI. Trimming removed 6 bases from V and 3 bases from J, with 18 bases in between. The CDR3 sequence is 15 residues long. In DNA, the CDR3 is TGTGCCAGCAGGACCGGGACAAAAAGCCACTACGAGCAGTACTTC. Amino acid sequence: CASRTGTKSHYEQYF.